These 2 T cell receptor beta chains came from one sample sequenced in a study of T-cell reconstitution after alpha-beta-depleted transplantation in children. Preparation of the TCRbeta library used unique molecular identifiers. Each CDR3 protein gets one entry after TCRdb re-called the PCR reads with MiXCR. In the table there are fewer than 550,000 distinct CDR3 sequences, about a tenth of which are singletons. This specimen was PBMCs from the stem cell graft donor, taken from the stem cell graft. The receptors come from a human donor who donated a stem cell graft to a child with acute myeloid leukemia.

The chain combines TRBV5-1 with TRBJ2-3; perhaps TRBD1 as D (5 bases). V was clipped by 6 bases and J by 0 bases, with 20 bases between them. Germline assignment: CDR1 SGHRS and CDR2 YFSETQ. The CDR3 runs 17 residues. The chain's CDR3 is CASKLNPGPTSTDTQYF. The DNA of the CDR3 is TGCGCCAGCAAACTTAACCCAGGGCCAACTAGCACAGATACGCAGTATTTT.

This chain connects TRBV7-8 to TRBJ2-7, with TRBD1 identical over 9 bases. CDR1 and CDR2 (germline): SGHVS, FQNEAQ. The CDR3 has 16 residues. Losses at the gene ends were 8 bases for V and 7 bases for J; bases not matched to a gene: 18. CDR3: CASVGSHGTGYYEQYF. In nucleotides, the CDR3 is TGTGCCAGCGTGGGGTCTCATGGGACAGGGTATTATGAGCAGTACTTC.